One and the same sample provided the 21 T cell receptor beta chains below, sequenced in a study of early T cells in non-severe SARS-CoV-2 infection. From the 5' RACE reads, TCRdb called clonotypes with MiXCR, one entry per CDR3 protein. The repertoire holds fewer than 65,000 distinct CDR3 sequences, with roughly 8.8% as singletons. The sequencing sample was made of whole blood. These receptor sequences come from an adult who was a healthcare worker with PCR-confirmed SARS-CoV-2 infection or an uninfected control (not recorded which).

This clonotype showed up many times. The chain carries TRBV2 and TRBJ2-4; D might be TRBD2 (5 bases). The CDR3 covers 15 residues. Germline-derived CDR1 and CDR2 are SNHLY and FYNNEI. Trimming removed 6 bases at V and 1 base at J, with 13 bases between. The CDR3 spells CASSPLTGAKNIQYF. The CDR3 nucleotides read TGTGCCAGCAGCCCACTCACGGGGGCCAAAAACATTCAGTACTTC.

The CDR3 is CSGQDNLNTEAFF. The CDR3 region has the DNA TGCAGTGGGCAGGATAACTTGAACACTGAAGCTTTCTTT. This chain joins TRBV20-1 and TRBJ1-1; D is undetermined. The V gene lost 7 bases and the J gene lost 0 bases, with 12 bases spanning the gap. The V gene's germline CDR1 is DFQATT and CDR2 SNEGSKA (reference sequence). The CDR3 sequence is 13 residues long.

In this sample, this clonotype turned up many times. The V call is TRBV29-1, the J call TRBJ2-1; D could derive from TRBD1 or TRBD2 (5 bases each). The CDR3 runs 15 residues. V shed 1 base and J shed 4 bases, with 14 bases lying between them. Germline loops: CDR1 SQVTM, CDR2 ANQGSEA. The CDR3 bases are TGCAGCGTTGAAGTAGCCGGGACGGCATACAATGAGCAGTTCTTC. Translating gives CSVEVAGTAYNEQFF.

V usage is TRBV25-1 and J usage is TRBJ2-7, with D hard to call. V was cut by 3 bases and J by 2 bases, with 8 bases left in between. The CDR3 is made up of 13 amino acids. Germline-derived CDR1 and CDR2 are MGHDK and SYGVNS. The CDR3: CASSDSGAYEQYF. In nucleotides, the CDR3 is TGTGCCAGCAGTGATAGTGGGGCCTACGAGCAGTACTTC.

This clonotype was observed many times. The chain couples TRBV5-1 to TRBJ2-3; TRBD2 matches 7 bases. The CDR3 contains 15 residues. Germline values: CDR1 SGHRS, CDR2 YFSETQ. Losses at the gene ends were 2 bases for V and 5 bases for J; bases not matched to a gene: 8. The CDR3: CASSFRGSGGDTQYF. DNA of the CDR3: TGCGCCAGCAGCTTCCGGGGGTCGGGAGGAGATACGCAGTATTTT.

This clonotype appeared many times. The CDR3 DNA is TGTGCCAGCAGTTTAGGGCTACCGGCAGGAGTTAAGGATCAGCCCCAGCATTTT. It codes for CASSLGLPAGVKDQPQHF. The V call is TRBV28, the J call TRBJ1-5; no firm D call. Per germline, CDR1 MDHEN and CDR2 SYDVKM. This CDR3 has 18 amino acids. V was pared by 2 bases and J by 5 bases, with 22 bases between. Looking up the rest from reference TRBV28 and TRBJ1-5 gives the full variable domain: DVKVTQSSRYLVKRTGEKVFLECVQDMDHENMFWYRQDPGLGLRLIYFSYDVKMKEKGDIPEGYSVSREKKERFSLILESASTNQTSMYLCASSLGLPAGVKDQPQHFGDGTRLSIL.

This clonotype was seen repeatedly, ten times or more. The V gene is TRBV4-2, the J gene TRBJ2-6, with D possibly matching TRBD2 (6 bases). Germline loops: CDR1 LGHNA, CDR2 YNFKEQ. The CDR3 runs to 16 residues. The ends were cut back, 5 bases at V and 1 base at J, with 12 bases in the middle. The CDR3 spells CASSTGVESGANVLTF. CDR3 coding DNA: TGTGCCAGCAGCACGGGGGTGGAGTCTGGGGCCAACGTCCTGACTTTC.

This clonotype was seen many times. Compared with germline, one end of the junction differs, possibly owing to a read error. The chain links TRBV2 to TRBJ2-7; D unclear. Looked up from germline, CDR1 is SNHLY and CDR2 is FYNNEI. The CDR3 consists of 12 residues. This chain's CDR3 is CASSEGAPLRDF. CDR3 coding DNA: TGTGCCAGCAGTGAAGGGGCACCCCTGAGAGACTTC.

This clonotype has only a few counts. The chain joins TRBV28 to TRBJ2-3; 10 nucleotides agree with TRBD2. V shed 6 bases and J 3 bases; nucleotides not matched to a gene: 6. The CDR3 is 15 residues long. Germline CDR1 reads MDHEN; CDR2 reads SYDVKM. CDR3 in DNA: TGTGCCAGCAGCCACCAACTAGCGGGGACAGATACGCAGTATTTT. It encodes CASSHQLAGTDTQYF.

CDR3 sequence: CASSGVNYGYTF. The CDR3 coding sequence is TGTGCCAGCAGCGGGGTGAACTATGGCTACACCTTC. The chain links TRBV6-2 or TRBV6-3 to TRBJ1-2; D gene uncertain. This CDR3 is 12 amino acids long. V was trimmed by 6 bases and J by 2 bases, leaving 7 bases between them. Per germline, CDR1 MNHEY and CDR2 SVGEGT.

CDR3 DNA: TGTGCCAGCAGTGACTTCGGGCTGAAAGAGACCCAGTACTTC. Its protein is CASSDFGLKETQYF. The chain links TRBV27 to TRBJ2-5; D is unclear. In germline, CDR1 is MNHEY, CDR2 SMNVEV (reference sequence). The ends were cut back, 5 bases at V and 3 bases at J, with 13 bases in the middle. CDR3 length: 14 amino acids.

A few counts support this clonotype. The chain is built from TRBV4-3 and TRBJ2-6; D is uncertain. The CDR3 totals 17 residues. Germline-derived CDR1 and CDR2 are LGHNA and YSLEER. Trimming took 0 bases from V and 0 from J, leaving 9 bases between them. The CDR3 DNA is TGCGCCAGCAGCCAAGATCGGCACCTCTCTGGGGCCAACGTCCTGACTTTC. This sequence encodes CASSQDRHLSGANVLTF.

This clonotype was counted at least ten times. The CDR3 region is CSASGGGTRADTQYF. The CDR3 bases are TGCAGTGCTAGTGGCGGGGGGACTCGTGCAGATACGCAGTATTTT. This rearrangement joins TRBV20-1 to TRBJ2-3; TRBD2 agrees at 8 bases. The CDR3 loop spans 15 amino acids. The V and J ends lost 3 bases and 4 bases, in that order; junction bases with no gene match: 9. Germline CDR1 and CDR2: DFQATT and SNEGSKA (reference sequence).

The sample holds many counts of this clonotype. This chain connects TRBV27 to TRBJ2-1; 13 positions match TRBD2. J was trimmed by 5 bases and V by 1 base; bases with no gene match: 5. The CDR3 covers 17 residues. The germline V gene has CDR1 MNHEY and CDR2 SMNVEV (reference sequence). The CDR3 sequence is CASSLFTSGRADNEQFF. The CDR3 DNA is TGTGCCAGCAGTTTATTTACTAGCGGGAGGGCCGACAATGAGCAGTTCTTC.

This clonotype was picked up many times. This chain joins TRBV28 and TRBJ2-2; 7 nucleotides agree with TRBD2. J gave up 2 bases and V 7 bases, and 7 bases lay outside the gene matches. Germline CDR1 MDHEN, CDR2 SYDVKM. The CDR3 sequence is 15 residues long. The CDR3: CASTGGARNTGELFF. CDR3 sequence (DNA): TGTGCCAGCACGGGAGGTGCGAGAAACACCGGGGAGCTGTTTTTT.

The table lists this clonotype with a few counts. This chain connects TRBV13 to TRBJ2-3, with TRBD1 as a possible D gene (7 bases). Trimming took off 5 bases at V and 5 bases at J, with 11 bases between the two ends. The CDR3 is made up of 13 amino acids. Germline lookup yields CDR1 PRHDT and CDR2 FYEKMQ (reference sequence). Here the CDR3 DNA reads TGTGCCAGCAGCAGACAGGGAGGAGATACGCAGTATTTT. It is translated as CASSRQGGDTQYF.

This clonotype occurred many times. The chain couples TRBV4-3 to TRBJ2-7; D possibly corresponds to TRBD2 (6 bases). The CDR3 extends over 13 amino acids. The germline V gene has CDR1 LGHNA and CDR2 YSLEER. Trimming took off 4 bases at V and 3 bases at J, with 10 bases between the two ends. CDR3 protein: CASSPGGRYEQYF. For the CDR3, the DNA is TGCGCCAGCAGCCCCGGGGGACGCTACGAGCAGTACTTC.

A single count supports this clonotype. The rearrangement links TRBV5-1 to TRBJ2-5; 13 bases are shared with TRBD2. The CDR3 is made up of 16 amino acids. The junction had 5 bases not matched to a gene; V was cut back by 4 bases and J by 2 bases. Germline lookup yields CDR1 SGHRS and CDR2 YFSETQ. The CDR3 is CASSPTGLAGQETQYF. The CDR3 DNA is TGCGCCAGCAGCCCGACGGGACTAGCGGGACAAGAGACCCAGTACTTC. The full variable domain, rest sourced from reference TRBV5-1 and TRBJ2-5, is KAGVTQTPRYLIKTRGQQVTLSCSPISGHRSVSWYQQTPGQGLQFLFEYFSETQRNKGNFPGRFSGRQFSNSRSEMNVSTLELGDSALYLCASSPTGLAGQETQYFGPGTRLLVL.

The sample holds a few counts of this clonotype. The J gene is TRBJ2-7, the V gene TRBV18; 8 nucleotides align to TRBD2. The germline V gene encodes CDR1 KGHSH and CDR2 LQKENI. The CDR3 is made up of 14 amino acids. V was clipped by 5 bases and J by 4 bases; unmatched bases: 7. The CDR3 region is CASSETTSAYEQYF. As DNA, the CDR3 is TGTGCCAGCTCAGAGACGACTAGCGCTTACGAGCAGTACTTC. Based on the CDR3 plus reference TRBV18 and TRBJ2-7, the full variable domain is NAGVMQNPRHLVRRRGQEARLRCSPMKGHSHVYWYRQLPEEGLKFMVYLQKENIIDESGMPKERFSAEFPKEGPSILRIQQVVRGDSAAYFCASSETTSAYEQYFGPGTRLTVT.

This clonotype was picked up many times. The gene calls are TRBV5-5 and TRBJ2-1; TRBD1 matches 7 bases. Germline V gives CDR1 SGHKS, CDR2 YYEKEE (reference sequence). The CDR3 is made up of 16 amino acids. V lost 4 bases and J lost 8; bases outside the gene matches: 15. The CDR3: CASSPMTGTSHDEQFF. CDR3 DNA sequence: TGTGCCAGCAGCCCAATGACAGGGACCTCACACGATGAGCAGTTCTTC. The entire variable domain, with the rest obtained from reference TRBV5-5 and TRBJ2-1, is as follows: DAGVTQSPTHLIKTRGQQVTLRCSPISGHKSVSWYQQVLGQGPQFIFQYYEKEERGRGNFPDRFSARQFPNYSSELNVNALLLGDSALYLCASSPMTGTSHDEQFFGPGTRLTVL.

This clonotype has a handful of counts. The chain is built from TRBV11-1 and TRBJ1-1, with D perhaps TRBD1 (5 bases). The CDR3 totals 13 residues. Germline lookup yields CDR1 SGHAT and CDR2 FQDESV (reference sequence). V gave up 5 bases and J gave up 0 bases, with 7 bases separating them. The DNA of the CDR3 is TGTGCCAGCAGCATGACAGTGAACACTGAAGCTTTCTTT. Translated, it gives CASSMTVNTEAFF.